The clone carrying this TCR beta chain was seen more than once but under ten times. Its antigen is not known. These data originate in a study of identical twins. The study, taken as a whole, reports: A cross-sectional statistical analysis, not follow-up of the same donors, supported the conclusions.

The V end lost 5 bases, the J end lost 4 bases, and 22 bases lay between the germline ends. Germline V gene lookup returns CDR1 SEHNR and CDR2 FQNEAQ (reference sequence). CDR3 length equals 17 residues. From the 5' RACE reads, TCRdb called clonotypes with MiXCR, one entry per CDR3 protein. Among roughly 720,000 distinct CDR3 sequences listed, around a sixth were seen once. The sample was also reused in another study, on T cells expressing NK-cell markers. That publication notes: Among the experiments, several used an anti-gamma-delta TCR antibody to restrict sorting to alpha-beta TCR T cells.

This TCR was recovered from a woman in her late teens or twenties in good health. The chain recombines TRBV7-9 with TRBJ2-3; TRBD2 is a possible D gene (6 bases). Sequenced input: PBMCs. CDR3 in amino acids: CASSGTTGLGFADTQYF. CDR3 DNA sequence: TGTGCCAGCAGCGGCACAACGGGACTGGGGTTCGCAGATACGCAGTATTTT.